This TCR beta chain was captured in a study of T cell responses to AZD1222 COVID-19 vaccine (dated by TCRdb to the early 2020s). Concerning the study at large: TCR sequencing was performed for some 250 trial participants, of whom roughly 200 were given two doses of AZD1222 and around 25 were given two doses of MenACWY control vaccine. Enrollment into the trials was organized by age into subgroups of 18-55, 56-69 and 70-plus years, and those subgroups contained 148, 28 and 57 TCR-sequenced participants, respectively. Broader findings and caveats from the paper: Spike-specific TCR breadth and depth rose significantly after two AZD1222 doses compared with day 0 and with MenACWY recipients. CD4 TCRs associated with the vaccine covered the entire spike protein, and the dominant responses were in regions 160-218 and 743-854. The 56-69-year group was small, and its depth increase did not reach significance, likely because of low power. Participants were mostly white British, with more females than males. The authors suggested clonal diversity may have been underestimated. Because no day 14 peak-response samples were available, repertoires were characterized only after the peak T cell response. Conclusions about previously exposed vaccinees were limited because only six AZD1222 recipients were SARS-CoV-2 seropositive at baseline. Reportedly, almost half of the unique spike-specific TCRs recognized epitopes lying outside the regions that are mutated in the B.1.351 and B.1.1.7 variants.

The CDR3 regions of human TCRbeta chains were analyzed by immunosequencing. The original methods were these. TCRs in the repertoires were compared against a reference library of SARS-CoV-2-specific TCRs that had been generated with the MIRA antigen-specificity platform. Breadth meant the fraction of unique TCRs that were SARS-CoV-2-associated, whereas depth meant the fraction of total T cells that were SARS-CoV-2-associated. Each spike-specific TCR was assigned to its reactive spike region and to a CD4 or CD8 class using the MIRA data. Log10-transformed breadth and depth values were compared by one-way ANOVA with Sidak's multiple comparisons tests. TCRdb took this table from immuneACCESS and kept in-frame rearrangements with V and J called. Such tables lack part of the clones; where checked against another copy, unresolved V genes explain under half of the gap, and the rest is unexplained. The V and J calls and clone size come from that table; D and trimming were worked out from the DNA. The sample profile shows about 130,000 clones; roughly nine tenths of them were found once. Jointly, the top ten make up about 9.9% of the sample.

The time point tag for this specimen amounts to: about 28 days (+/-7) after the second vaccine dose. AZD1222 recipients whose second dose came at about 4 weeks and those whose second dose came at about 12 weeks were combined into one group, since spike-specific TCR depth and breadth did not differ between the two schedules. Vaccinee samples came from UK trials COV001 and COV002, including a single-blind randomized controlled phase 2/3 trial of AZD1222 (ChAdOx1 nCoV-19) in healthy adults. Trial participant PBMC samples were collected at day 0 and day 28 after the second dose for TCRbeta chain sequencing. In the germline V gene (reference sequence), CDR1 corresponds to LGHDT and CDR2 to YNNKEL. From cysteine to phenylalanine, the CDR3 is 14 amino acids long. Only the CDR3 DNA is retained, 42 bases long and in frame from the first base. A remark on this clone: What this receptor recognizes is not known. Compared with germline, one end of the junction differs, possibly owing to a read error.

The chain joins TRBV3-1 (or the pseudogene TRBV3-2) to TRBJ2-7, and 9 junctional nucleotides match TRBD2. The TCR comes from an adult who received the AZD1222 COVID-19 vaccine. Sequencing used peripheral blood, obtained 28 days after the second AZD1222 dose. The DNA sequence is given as TGTGCCAGCACCCAAGGGCTAGCGGGGCACGAGCAGTACTTC. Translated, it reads CASTQGLAGHEQYF.